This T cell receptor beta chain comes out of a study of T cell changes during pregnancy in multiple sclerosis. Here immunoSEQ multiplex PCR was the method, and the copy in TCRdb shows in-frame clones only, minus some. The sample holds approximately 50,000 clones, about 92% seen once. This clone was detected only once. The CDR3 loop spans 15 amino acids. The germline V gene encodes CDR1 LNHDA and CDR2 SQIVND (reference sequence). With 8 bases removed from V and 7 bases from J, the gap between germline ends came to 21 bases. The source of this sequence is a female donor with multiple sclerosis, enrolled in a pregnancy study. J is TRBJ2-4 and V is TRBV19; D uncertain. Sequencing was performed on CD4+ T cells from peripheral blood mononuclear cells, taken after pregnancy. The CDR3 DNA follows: TGTGCCAGTCGTGAATACGGTGCAGCGAGGAACATTCAGTACTTC. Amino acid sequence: CASREYGAARNIQYF.